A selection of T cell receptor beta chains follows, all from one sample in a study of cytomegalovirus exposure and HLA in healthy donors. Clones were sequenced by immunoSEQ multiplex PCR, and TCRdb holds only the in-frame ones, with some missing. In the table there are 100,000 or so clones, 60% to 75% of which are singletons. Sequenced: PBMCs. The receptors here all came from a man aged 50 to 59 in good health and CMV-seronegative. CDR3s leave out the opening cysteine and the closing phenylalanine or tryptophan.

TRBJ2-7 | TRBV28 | ASSFSQGQINYEQY
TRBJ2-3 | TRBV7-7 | ASSLASRTDTQY
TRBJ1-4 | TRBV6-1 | ASTWQYNEKLF
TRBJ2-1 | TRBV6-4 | ASSDDTDAYNEQF
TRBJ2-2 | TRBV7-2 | ASSILFPGELF
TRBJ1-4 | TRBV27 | ASSLRRGNMANEKLF
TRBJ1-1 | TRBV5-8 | ASSSRGNTEAF
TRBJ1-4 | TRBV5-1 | ASRKRQAPNEKLF
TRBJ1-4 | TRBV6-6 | ASSYPLAGAEEKLF
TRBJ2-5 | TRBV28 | ASLRSGETQY
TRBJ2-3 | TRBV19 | ASSIPGLYTQY
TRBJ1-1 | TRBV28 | ASSLGTEGVEAF
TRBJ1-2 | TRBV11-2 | ASSLGGVTSNYGYT
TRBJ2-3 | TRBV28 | ASSLQPVRGTQY
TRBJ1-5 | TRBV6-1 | ASSDGQWNQPQH
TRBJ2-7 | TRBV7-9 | ASSRGGDEQY
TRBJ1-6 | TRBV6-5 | ASRPPGQGASPLH
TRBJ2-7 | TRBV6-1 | ASSGYIHEQY
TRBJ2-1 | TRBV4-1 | ASSQQSRGHIEQF
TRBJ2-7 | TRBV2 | ASSGTSGYEQY
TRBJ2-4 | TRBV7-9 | ASSSLVETRIQY
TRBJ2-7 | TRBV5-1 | ASSSPGQGLSSTPYEQY
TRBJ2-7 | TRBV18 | ASSPGLAGAYEQY
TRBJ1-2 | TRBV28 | ASSFRQGRDT
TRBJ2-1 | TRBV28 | ASSSSLGGGGQYNEQF
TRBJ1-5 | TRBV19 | ASRTGPGYQPQH
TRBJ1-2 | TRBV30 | AWSVGQGAGYT
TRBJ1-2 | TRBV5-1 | ASSLGDRSYGYT
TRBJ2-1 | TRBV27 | ASKPMTSGPHPF
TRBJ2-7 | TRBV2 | ASTLQGSSYEQY
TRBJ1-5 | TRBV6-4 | ASSEDRDQPQH
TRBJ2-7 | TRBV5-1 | ASSSGLAGAASSYEQY
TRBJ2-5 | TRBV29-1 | SVEVQGETQY
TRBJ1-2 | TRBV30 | AWGQGSKPNSVYGYT
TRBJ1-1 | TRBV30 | AWSVGGSTEAF
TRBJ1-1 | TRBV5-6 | ASTQLLGTEAF
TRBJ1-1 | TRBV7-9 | SSNSRNTEAF
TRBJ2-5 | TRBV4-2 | ASSQGVAGGRETQY
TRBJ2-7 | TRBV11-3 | ASSPGSGEQY
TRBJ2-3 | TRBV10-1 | ASGTSGTDTQY
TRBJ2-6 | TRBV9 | ASSDYSSGANVLT
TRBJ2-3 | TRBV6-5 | ASRGPADTQY
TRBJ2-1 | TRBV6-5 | ASSSPAGRSYNEQF
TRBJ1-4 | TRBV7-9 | ASSQISEKLF
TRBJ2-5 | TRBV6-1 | ASSDGGAQYQETQY
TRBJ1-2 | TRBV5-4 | ASRNLFGSTKGYT
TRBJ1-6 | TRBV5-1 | ASSLQGGHNSPLH
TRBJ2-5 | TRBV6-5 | ASSTTSGILETQY